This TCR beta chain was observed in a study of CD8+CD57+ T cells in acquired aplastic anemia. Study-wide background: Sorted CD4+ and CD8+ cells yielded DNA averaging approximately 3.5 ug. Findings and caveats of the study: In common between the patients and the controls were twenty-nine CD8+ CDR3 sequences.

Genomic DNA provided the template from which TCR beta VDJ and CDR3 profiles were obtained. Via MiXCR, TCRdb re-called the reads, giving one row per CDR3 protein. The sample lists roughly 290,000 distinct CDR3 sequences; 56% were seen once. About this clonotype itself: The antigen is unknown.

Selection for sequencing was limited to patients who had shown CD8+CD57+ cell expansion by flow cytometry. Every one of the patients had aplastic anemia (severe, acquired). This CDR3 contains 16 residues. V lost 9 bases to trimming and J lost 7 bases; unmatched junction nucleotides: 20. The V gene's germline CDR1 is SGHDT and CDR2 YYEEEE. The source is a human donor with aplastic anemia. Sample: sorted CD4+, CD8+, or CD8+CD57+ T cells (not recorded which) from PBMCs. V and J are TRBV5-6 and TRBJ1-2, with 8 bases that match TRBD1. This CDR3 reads CATGFLSTGGSTGYTF. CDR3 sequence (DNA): TGTGCCACCGGATTTTTATCAACAGGGGGGAGCACTGGCTACACCTTC.